Sequencing of this TCR beta chain was carried out in a study of response to subunit inactivated influenza vaccine. MiXCR, applied by TCRdb to the RT-PCR reads, yields one record per CDR3 protein. Of over 750,000 distinct CDR3 sequences in the sample, about 20% were seen once. This clonotype was detected a few times. The CDR3 spans 16 residues. The germline CDR1 and CDR2 sequences are SGHRS and YFSETQ. Unmatched junction bases numbered 6, after V lost 5 bases and J lost 1 base. This clonotype originated in a man aged 50-59 years who received an inactivated influenza vaccine. This specimen consisted of PBMCs from blood, obtained less than 6 days after vaccination. J is TRBJ2-1 and V is TRBV5-1; 10 nucleotides agree with TRBD2. CDR3: CASRHTSGKSYNEQFF. The CDR3 DNA reads as TGCGCCAGCAGACACACTAGCGGGAAGTCCTACAATGAGCAGTTCTTC. The entire variable domain, with the rest obtained from reference TRBV5-1 and TRBJ2-1, is as follows: KAGVTQTPRYLIKTRGQQVTLSCSPISGHRSVSWYQQTPGQGLQFLFEYFSETQRNKGNFPGRFSGRQFSNSRSEMNVSTLELGDSALYLCASRHTSGKSYNEQFFGPGTRLTVL.